This T cell receptor (beta chain) emerged from a study of shared clonotypes between healthy human individuals. Data came from immunoSEQ multiplex PCR; TCRdb stores just in-frame clones and leaves some out. Here the sample spans roughly 2.2 million clones, 85% to 95% being singletons. Worth noting for this clone: Its target is not known.

Germline V CDR1 and CDR2: KGHSH, LQKENI. Between the trimmed V and J ends, which lost 2 bases and 0 bases, there was a span of 5 bases. This CDR3 has 15 amino acids. Regarding the study as a whole: Depth was large, yet rarefaction showed that sorted-subset sequencing was incomplete.

V usage is TRBV18 and J usage is TRBJ2-6; D not resolved. Material: naive CD4+ T cells from PBMCs. Sample subset: CD45RA+ positively selected. The source is a young man in good health. Some clones in this sample may be carry-over from other donors' samples. The CDR3 region has the DNA TGTGCCAGCTCACCAGCCCTCTCTGGGGCCAACGTCCTGACTTTC. This codes for CASSPALSGANVLTF.